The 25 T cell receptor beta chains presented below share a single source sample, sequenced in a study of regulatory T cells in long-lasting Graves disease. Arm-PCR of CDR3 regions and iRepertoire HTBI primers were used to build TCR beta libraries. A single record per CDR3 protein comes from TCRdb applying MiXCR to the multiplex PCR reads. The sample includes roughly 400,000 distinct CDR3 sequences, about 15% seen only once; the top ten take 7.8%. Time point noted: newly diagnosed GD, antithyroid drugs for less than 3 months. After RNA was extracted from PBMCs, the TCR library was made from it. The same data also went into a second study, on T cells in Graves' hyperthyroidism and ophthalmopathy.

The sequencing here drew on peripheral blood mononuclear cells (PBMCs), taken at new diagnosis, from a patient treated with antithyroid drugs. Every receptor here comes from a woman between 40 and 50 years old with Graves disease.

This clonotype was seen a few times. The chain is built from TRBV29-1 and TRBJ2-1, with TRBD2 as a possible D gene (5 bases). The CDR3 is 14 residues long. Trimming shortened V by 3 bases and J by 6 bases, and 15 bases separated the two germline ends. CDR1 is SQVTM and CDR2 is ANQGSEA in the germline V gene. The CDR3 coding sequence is TGCAGCGTTGATCTGGGGAGATCCGGCAATGAGCAGTTCTTC. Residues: CSVDLGRSGNEQFF.

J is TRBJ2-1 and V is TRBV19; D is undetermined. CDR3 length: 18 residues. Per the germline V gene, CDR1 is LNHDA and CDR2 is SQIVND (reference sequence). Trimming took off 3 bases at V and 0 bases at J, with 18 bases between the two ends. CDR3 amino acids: CASSMLGSLTSSYNEQFF. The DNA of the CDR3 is TGTGCCAGTAGTATGCTAGGTAGCCTTACGAGCTCCTACAATGAGCAGTTCTTC.

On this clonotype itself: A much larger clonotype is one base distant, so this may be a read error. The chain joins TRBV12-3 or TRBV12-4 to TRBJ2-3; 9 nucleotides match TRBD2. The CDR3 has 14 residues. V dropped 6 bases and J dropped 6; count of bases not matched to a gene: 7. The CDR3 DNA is TGTGCCAGCAGCCTCAGCGGGAGGCAGGATACGCAGTATTTT. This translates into CASSLSGRQDTQYF.

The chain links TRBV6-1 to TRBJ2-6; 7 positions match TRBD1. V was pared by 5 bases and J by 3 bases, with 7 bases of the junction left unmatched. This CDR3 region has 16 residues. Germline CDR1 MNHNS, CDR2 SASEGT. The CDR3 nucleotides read TGTGCCAGCAGTCACGAAACAGGGGATGGGGCCAACGTCCTGACTTTC. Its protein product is CASSHETGDGANVLTF.

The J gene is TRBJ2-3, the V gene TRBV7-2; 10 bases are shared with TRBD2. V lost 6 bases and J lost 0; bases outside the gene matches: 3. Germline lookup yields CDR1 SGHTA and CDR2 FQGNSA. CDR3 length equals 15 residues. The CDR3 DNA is TGTGCCAGCAGGAAGACTAGCGGGAGCACAGATACGCAGTATTTT. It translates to CASRKTSGSTDTQYF. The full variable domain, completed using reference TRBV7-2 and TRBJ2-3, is GAGVSQSPSNKVTEKGKDVELRCDPISGHTALYWYRQSLGQGLEFLIYFQGNSAPDKSGLPSDRFSAERTGGSVSTLTIQRTQQEDSAVYLCASRKTSGSTDTQYFGPGTRLTVL.

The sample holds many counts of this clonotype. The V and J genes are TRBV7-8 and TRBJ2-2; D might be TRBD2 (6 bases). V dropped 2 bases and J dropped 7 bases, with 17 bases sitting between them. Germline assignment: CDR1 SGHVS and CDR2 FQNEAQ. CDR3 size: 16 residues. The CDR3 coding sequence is TGTGCCAGCAGCTTAATGGGACGGGAGATGAGCGGGGAGCTGTTTTTT. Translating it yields CASSLMGREMSGELFF. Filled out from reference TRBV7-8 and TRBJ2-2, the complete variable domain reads GAGVSQSPRYKVAKRGQDVALRCDPISGHVSLFWYQQALGQGPEFLTYFQNEAQLDKSGLPSDRFFAERPEGSVSTLKIQRTQQEDSAVYLCASSLMGREMSGELFFGEGSRLTVL.

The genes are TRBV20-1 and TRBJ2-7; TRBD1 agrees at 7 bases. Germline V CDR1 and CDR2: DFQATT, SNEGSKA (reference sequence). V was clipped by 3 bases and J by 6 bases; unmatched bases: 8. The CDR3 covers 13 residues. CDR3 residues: CSASRDRGGEQYF. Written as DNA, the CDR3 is TGCAGTGCTAGTAGGGACAGAGGAGGCGAGCAGTACTTC.

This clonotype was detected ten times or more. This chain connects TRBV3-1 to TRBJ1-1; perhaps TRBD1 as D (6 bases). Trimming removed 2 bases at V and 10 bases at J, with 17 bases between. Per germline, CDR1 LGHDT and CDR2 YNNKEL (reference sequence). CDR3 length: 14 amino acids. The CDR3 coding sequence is TGTGCCAGCAGCCAATACCGCGGGGGGGGGCGAGCTTTCTTT. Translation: CASSQYRGGGRAFF.

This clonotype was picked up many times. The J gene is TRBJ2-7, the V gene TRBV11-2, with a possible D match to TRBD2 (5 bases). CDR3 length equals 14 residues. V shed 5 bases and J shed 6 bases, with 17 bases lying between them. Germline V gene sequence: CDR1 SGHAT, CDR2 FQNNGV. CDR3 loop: CASSHNPGVFEQYF. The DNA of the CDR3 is TGTGCCAGCAGCCATAATCCCGGGGTGTTCGAGCAGTACTTC. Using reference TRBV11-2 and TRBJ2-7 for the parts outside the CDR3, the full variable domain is EAGVAQSPRYKIIEKRQSVAFWCNPISGHATLYWYQQILGQGPKLLIQFQNNGVVDDSQLPKDRFSAERLKGVDSTLKIQPAKLEDSAVYLCASSHNPGVFEQYFGPGTRLTVT.

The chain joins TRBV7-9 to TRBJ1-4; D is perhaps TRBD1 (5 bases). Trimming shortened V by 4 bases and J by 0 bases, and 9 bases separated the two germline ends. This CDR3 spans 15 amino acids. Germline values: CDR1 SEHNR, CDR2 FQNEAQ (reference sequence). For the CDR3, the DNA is TGTGCCAGCAGCTCAGGGATTGCAACTAATGAAAAACTGTTTTTT. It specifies CASSSGIATNEKLFF.

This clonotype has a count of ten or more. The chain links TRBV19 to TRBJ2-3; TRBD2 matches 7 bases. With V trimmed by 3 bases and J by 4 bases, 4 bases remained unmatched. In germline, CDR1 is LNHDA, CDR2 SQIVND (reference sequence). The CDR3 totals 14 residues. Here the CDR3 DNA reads TGTGCCAGTAGTATTGGGGGAGGGCCAGATACGCAGTATTTT. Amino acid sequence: CASSIGGGPDTQYF. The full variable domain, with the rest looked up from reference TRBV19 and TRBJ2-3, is DGGITQSPKYLFRKEGQNVTLSCEQNLNHDAMYWYRQDPGQGLRLIYYSQIVNDFQKGDIAEGYSVSREKKESFPLTVTSAQKNPTAFYLCASSIGGGPDTQYFGPGTRLTVL.

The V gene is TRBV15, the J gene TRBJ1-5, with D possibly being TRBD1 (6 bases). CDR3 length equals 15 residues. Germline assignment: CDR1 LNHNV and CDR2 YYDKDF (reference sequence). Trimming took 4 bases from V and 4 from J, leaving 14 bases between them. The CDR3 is CATSTDKGHNQPQHF. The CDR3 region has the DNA TGTGCCACCAGCACCGATAAGGGACATAATCAGCCCCAGCATTTT.

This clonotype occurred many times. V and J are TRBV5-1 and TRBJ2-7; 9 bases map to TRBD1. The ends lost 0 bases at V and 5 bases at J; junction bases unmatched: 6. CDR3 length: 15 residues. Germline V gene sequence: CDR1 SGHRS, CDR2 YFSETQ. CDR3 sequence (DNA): TGCGCCAGCAGCTTGGTTTACAGGGGGCCCCACGAGCAGTACTTC. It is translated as CASSLVYRGPHEQYF.

CDR3 in DNA: TGTGCCAGCAGTTACAGGGAAGGTGAGCAGTTCTTC. It yields the protein CASSYREGEQFF. The chain is built from TRBV6-2 or TRBV6-3 and TRBJ2-1, with D unresolved. V lost 2 bases and J lost 9, with 8 bases in between. Per germline, CDR1 MNHEY and CDR2 SVGEGT. The CDR3 extends over 12 amino acids.

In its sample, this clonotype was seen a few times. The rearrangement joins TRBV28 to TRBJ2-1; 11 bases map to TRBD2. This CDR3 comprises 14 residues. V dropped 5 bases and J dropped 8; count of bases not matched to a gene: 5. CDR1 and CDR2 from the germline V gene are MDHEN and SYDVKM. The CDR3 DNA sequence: TGTGCCAGCAGTGAAGGTAGCGGGAGGGATGAGCAGTTCTTC. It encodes CASSEGSGRDEQFF.

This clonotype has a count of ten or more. DNA for the CDR3: TGTGCCACCAGTGATTTGACTAGCGGCACAGATACGCAGTATTTT. Encoded protein: CATSDLTSGTDTQYF. This rearrangement joins TRBV24-1 to TRBJ2-3, with 7 bases aligning to TRBD2. The V gene end was trimmed by 0 bases and the J gene end by 1 base; junction bases not matched to a gene: 0. There are 15 residues in the CDR3. Germline V gene sequence: CDR1 KGHDR, CDR2 SFDVKD.

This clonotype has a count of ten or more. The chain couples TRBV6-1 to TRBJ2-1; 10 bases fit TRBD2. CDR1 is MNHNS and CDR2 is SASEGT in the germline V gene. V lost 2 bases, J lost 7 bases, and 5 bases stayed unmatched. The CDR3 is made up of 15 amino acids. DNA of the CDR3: TGTGCCAGCAGTGAAAGGACTAGCGGTCGGAATGAGCAGTTCTTC. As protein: CASSERTSGRNEQFF.

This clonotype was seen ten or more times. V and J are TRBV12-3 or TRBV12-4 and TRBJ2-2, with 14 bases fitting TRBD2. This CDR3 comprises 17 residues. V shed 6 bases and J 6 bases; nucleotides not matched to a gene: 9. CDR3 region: CASRPGLAGEWAGELFF. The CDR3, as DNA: TGTGCCAGCAGACCGGGACTAGCGGGAGAATGGGCCGGGGAGCTGTTTTTT.

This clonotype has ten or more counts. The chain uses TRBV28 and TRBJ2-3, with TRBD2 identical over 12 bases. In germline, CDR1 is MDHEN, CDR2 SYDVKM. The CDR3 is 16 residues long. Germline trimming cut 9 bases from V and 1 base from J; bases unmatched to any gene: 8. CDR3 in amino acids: CASRLAGASGTDTQYF. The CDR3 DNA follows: TGTGCCAGTCGACTAGCGGGAGCTTCCGGCACAGATACGCAGTATTTT.

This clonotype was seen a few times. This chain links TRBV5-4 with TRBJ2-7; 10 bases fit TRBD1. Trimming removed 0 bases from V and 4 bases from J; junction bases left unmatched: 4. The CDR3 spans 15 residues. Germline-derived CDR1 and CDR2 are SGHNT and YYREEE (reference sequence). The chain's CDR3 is CASSLGGDRGYEQYF. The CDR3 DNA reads TGTGCCAGCAGCTTGGGTGGGGACAGGGGATACGAGCAGTACTTC.

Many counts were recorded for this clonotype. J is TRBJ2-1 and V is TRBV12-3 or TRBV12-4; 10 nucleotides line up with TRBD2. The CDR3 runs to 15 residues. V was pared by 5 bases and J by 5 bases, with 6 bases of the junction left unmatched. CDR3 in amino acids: CASSRRTSGNNEQFF. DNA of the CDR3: TGTGCCAGCAGTCGCCGGACTAGCGGAAACAATGAGCAGTTCTTC.

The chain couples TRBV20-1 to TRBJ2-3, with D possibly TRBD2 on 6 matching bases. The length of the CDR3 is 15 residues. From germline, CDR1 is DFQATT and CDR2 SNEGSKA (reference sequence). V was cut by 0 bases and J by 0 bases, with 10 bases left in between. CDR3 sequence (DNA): TGCAGTGCTAGAGACTCTAGCGCTAGCACAGATACGCAGTATTTT. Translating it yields CSARDSSASTDTQYF.

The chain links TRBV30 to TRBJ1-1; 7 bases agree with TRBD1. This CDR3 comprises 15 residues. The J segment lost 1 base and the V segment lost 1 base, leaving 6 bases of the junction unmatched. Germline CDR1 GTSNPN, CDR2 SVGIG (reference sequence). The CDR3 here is CAWSARDRRNTEAFF. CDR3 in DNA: TGTGCCTGGAGTGCCAGGGACAGACGGAACACTGAAGCTTTCTTT.

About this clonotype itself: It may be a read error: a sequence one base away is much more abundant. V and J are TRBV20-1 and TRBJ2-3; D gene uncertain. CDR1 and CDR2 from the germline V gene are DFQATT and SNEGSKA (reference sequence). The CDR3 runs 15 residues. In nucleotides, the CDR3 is TGCAGTGCTAGAGATTTGACCATGGCTGTCGACGAGCAGTCCTTC. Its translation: CSARDLTMAVDEQSF.

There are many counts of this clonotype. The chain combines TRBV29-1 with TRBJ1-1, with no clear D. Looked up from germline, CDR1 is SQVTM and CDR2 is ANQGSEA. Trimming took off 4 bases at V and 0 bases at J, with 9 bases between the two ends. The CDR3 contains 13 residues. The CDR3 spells CSVGIGMNTEAFF. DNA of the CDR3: TGCAGCGTTGGTATAGGCATGAACACTGAAGCTTTCTTT.